These T cell receptor beta chains were read from a single sample in a study of blood T cell repertoires in COVID-19. Sequencing was performed with immunoSEQ multiplex PCR; in TCRdb, only in-frame clones are kept and a portion is missing. The profile shows roughly 670,000 clones, 85% to 90% of them singletons. The sequenced material came from peripheral blood. The origin of the receptors is a woman between 18 and 29 years old with acute or convalescent COVID-19. CDR3s include the opening cysteine and the closing phenylalanine or tryptophan. Fields, in order: CDR3 protein, V gene, D gene, CDR3 length. D genes are given only for firm matches.

CDR3: CASSLAAGQVGSPLHF
V: TRBV7-2
D: NA
length: 16

CDR3: CASSTSGRTGELFF
V: TRBV6-5
D: NA
length: 14

CDR3: CASSSPVTEHPQWQFF
V: TRBV7-8
D: NA
length: 16

CDR3: CASSYGTGGSPLHF
V: TRBV6-5
D: TRBD1
length: 14

CDR3: CASSQGGQTQNQPQHF
V: TRBV4-1
D: TRBD1
length: 16

CDR3: CASSLRDLSTGEQFF
V: TRBV5-1
D: NA
length: 15

CDR3: CASKPPGRVLTGRTEAFF
V: TRBV19
D: NA
length: 18

CDR3: CASSQEGDRGRIVEQYF
V: TRBV4-2
D: TRBD1
length: 17

CDR3: CASSLDTRNYGYTF
V: TRBV5-1
D: NA
length: 14

CDR3: CASSPYLGQGAYGYTF
V: TRBV27
D: TRBD1
length: 16

CDR3: CASRDRGWTPLHF
V: TRBV6-5
D: TRBD1
length: 13

CDR3: CASSLEAGGNPPLHF
V: TRBV5-1
D: TRBD1
length: 15

CDR3: CASHRGLNTEAFF
V: TRBV5-1
D: TRBD1
length: 13

CDR3: CASSYSGAGNEQFF
V: TRBV6-5
D: NA
length: 14

CDR3: CASSTRTGANYGYTF
V: TRBV7-2
D: TRBD1
length: 15

CDR3: CASSLVGDLDTDTQYF
V: TRBV5-4
D: NA
length: 16

CDR3: CATSDLLSPGNTEAFF
V: TRBV24-1
D: NA
length: 16

CDR3: CASSLMGGPNTGELFF
V: TRBV7-3
D: NA
length: 16

CDR3: CASSQDGLNGANVLTF
V: TRBV4-2
D: NA
length: 16

CDR3: CASTRDRVLGYTF
V: TRBV6-5
D: TRBD1
length: 13

CDR3: CASSPPTGDRRETQYF
V: TRBV3-1/TRBV3-2
D: TRBD1
length: 16

CDR3: CASSEQGAGNEQFF
V: TRBV9
D: TRBD1
length: 14

CDR3: CASSRTGEAFF
V: TRBV5-1
D: TRBD1
length: 11

CDR3: CSVVTGSIKGNTEAFF
V: TRBV29-1
D: NA
length: 16

CDR3: CASRTGLLPPLHF
V: TRBV6-5
D: TRBD1
length: 13

CDR3: CASSPTSGGARETQYF
V: TRBV7-2
D: TRBD2
length: 16

CDR3: CASPPGTF
V: TRBV27
D: NA
length: 8

CDR3: CAWSRGHRMPEKLFF
V: TRBV30
D: NA
length: 15

CDR3: CAWSPERGTEAFF
V: TRBV30
D: NA
length: 13

CDR3: CASSPELAGGPSSYNEQFF
V: TRBV5-6
D: TRBD2
length: 19

CDR3: CASKRGNSYNSPLHF
V: TRBV2
D: NA
length: 15

CDR3: CASSIGLAGAYNEQFF
V: TRBV5-1
D: TRBD2
length: 16

CDR3: CASSYGTGGADEQYF
V: TRBV6-5
D: TRBD1
length: 15

CDR3: CASSLAAGGTEAFF
V: TRBV5-1
D: TRBD1
length: 14